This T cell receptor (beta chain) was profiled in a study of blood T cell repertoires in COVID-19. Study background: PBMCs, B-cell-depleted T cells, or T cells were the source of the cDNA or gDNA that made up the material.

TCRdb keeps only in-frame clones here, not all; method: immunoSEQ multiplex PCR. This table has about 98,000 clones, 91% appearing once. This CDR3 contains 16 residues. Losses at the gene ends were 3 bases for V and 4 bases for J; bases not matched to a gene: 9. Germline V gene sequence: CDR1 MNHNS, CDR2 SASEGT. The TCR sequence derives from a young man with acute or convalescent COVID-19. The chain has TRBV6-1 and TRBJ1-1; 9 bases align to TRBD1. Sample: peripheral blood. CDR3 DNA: TGTGCCAGCAGTGACCCGGGACAGGGAGTAGGCACTGAAGCTTTCTTT. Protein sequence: CASSDPGQGVGTEAFF.